The next 16 T cell receptor beta chains were all read from a single sample in a study of T-cell reconstitution after alpha-beta-depleted transplantation in children. Unique molecular identifiers were incorporated into the prepared TCRbeta library. Each CDR3 protein is one row after TCRdb ran MiXCR on the PCR reads. The table lists roughly 180,000 distinct CDR3 sequences, around 10% of them singletons. The input for sequencing was PBMCs, taken before TCRalphabeta/CD19-depleted stem cell transplant. The receptors were gathered from a boy aged 2 to 10 with acute myeloid leukemia, due to receive a stem cell transplant.

This clonotype was counted at least ten times. This chain uses TRBV7-2 with TRBJ1-2; 8 nucleotides agree with TRBD1. The germline CDR1 and CDR2 sequences are SGHTA and FQGNSA. The V gene end was trimmed by 7 bases and the J gene end by 4 bases; junction bases not matched to a gene: 2. The CDR3 consists of 12 residues. The DNA for the CDR3 is TGTGCCAGCAAGGGACAGGTCTATGGCTACACCTTC. This gives the protein CASKGQVYGYTF.

This clonotype was seen ten or more times. The chain employs TRBV5-5 and TRBJ1-2; no clear D. From germline, CDR1 is SGHKS and CDR2 YYEKEE (reference sequence). The CDR3 length is 13 residues. Trimming removed 1 base at V and 4 bases at J, with 8 bases between. In DNA, the CDR3 is TGTGCCAGCAGCTTGTCCAGCCCCTATGGCTACACCTTC. This translates into CASSLSSPYGYTF.

This clonotype has ten or more counts. Here the CDR3 DNA reads TGTGCCAGCAGCCAAGATGGCCTGGGAGTCTCCTACAATGAGCAGTTCTTC. Translated, it gives CASSQDGLGVSYNEQFF. This chain joins TRBV3-1 and TRBJ2-1; tentatively, D is TRBD2 (5 bases). This CDR3 has 17 residues. V lost 0 bases to trimming and J lost 0 bases, with 12 bases between them. Germline V gene sequence: CDR1 LGHDT, CDR2 YNNKEL (reference sequence).

In this sample, this clonotype turned up many times. This chain connects TRBV6-1 to TRBJ2-3; tentatively, D is TRBD1 (7 bases). The CDR3 covers 14 residues. CDR1 MNHNS and CDR2 SASEGT come from the germline V gene. V was trimmed by 10 bases and J by 0 bases, leaving 14 bases between them. Here the CDR3 reads CATQGGSSTDTQYF. The CDR3 bases are TGTGCCACTCAGGGGGGCTCAAGCACAGATACGCAGTATTTT.

This clonotype has at least ten counts. V usage is TRBV2 and J usage is TRBJ2-1; 7 bases map to TRBD1. The CDR3 sequence is 12 residues long. Germline V gives CDR1 SNHLY, CDR2 FYNNEI. V lost 8 bases to trimming and J lost 5 bases; unmatched junction nucleotides: 3. The CDR3 spells CASSQGDNEQFF. In DNA form, the CDR3 reads TGTGCCAGCTCGCAGGGGGACAATGAGCAGTTCTTC.

This clonotype was picked up many times. CDR3 residues: CASSWLLAGGQETQYF. For the CDR3, the DNA is TGTGCCAGCAGCTGGCTACTAGCGGGAGGGCAAGAGACCCAGTACTTC. This chain connects TRBV7-9 to TRBJ2-5; 13 positions match TRBD2. CDR1 is SEHNR and CDR2 is FQNEAQ in the germline V gene (reference sequence). This CDR3 has 16 residues. The V segment lost 4 bases and the J segment 2 bases; nucleotides outside the gene matches: 4.

This clonotype was seen many times. The chain has TRBV7-2 and TRBJ2-1, with 9 bases matching TRBD2. This CDR3 comprises 14 residues. Trimming cost V 5 bases and J 10 bases; bases outside gene matches: 9. Germline CDR1 reads SGHTA; CDR2 reads FQGNSA. CDR3 sequence: CASSPAGGAGEQFF. CDR3 coding DNA: TGTGCCAGCAGCCCAGCGGGGGGAGCAGGGGAGCAGTTCTTC.

This clonotype was seen ten or more times. The chain recombines TRBV18 with TRBJ2-3; D uncertain. V gave up 3 bases and J gave up 8 bases, with 9 bases separating them. The CDR3 consists of 12 residues. From germline, CDR1 is KGHSH and CDR2 LQKENI. CDR3 bases: TGTGCCAGCTCACCGGACCTGGGTACGCAGTATTTT. Translation: CASSPDLGTQYF.

Note on this clonotype: Given a much more abundant clone one base away, this may be a read error. V usage is TRBV5-1 and J usage is TRBJ2-2; D not resolved. CDR1 is SGHRS, CDR2 YFSETQ, per germline. The V and J ends lost 2 bases and 3 bases respectively, with 8 bases between them. This CDR3 spans 14 amino acids. The CDR3 DNA is TGCGCCAGCAGCTTCAGTCCGGACACCGGGGAGCTGTTTTTT. This gives the protein CASSFSPDTGELFF.

In this sample, this clonotype turned up many times. The chain links TRBV20-1 to TRBJ2-2, with D uncertain. The germline CDR1 and CDR2 sequences are DFQATT and SNEGSKA (reference sequence). The V and J ends lost 5 bases and 0 bases respectively, with 7 bases between them. This CDR3 comprises 13 residues. In DNA form, the CDR3 reads TGCAGTGCTCCCAACTCGAACACCGGGGAGCTGTTTTTT. This sequence encodes CSAPNSNTGELFF.

This clonotype was detected many times. The chain employs TRBV5-6 and TRBJ2-3, with 13 bases identical to TRBD2. Germline CDR1 SGHDT, CDR2 YYEEEE. The CDR3 runs to 16 residues. V shed 4 bases and J 4 bases; nucleotides not matched to a gene: 6. CDR3 in DNA: TGTGCCAGCAGCCTGAGGACTAGCGGGAGTTCAGATACGCAGTATTTT. Protein sequence: CASSLRTSGSSDTQYF. Full variable domain (outside the CDR3, taken from reference TRBV5-6 and TRBJ2-3): DAGVTQSPTHLIKTRGQQVTLRCSPKSGHDTVSWYQQALGQGPQFIFQYYEEEERQRGNFPDRFSGHQFPNYSSELNVNALLLGDSALYLCASSLRTSGSSDTQYFGPGTRLTVL.

This sequence joins TRBV28 and TRBJ2-3; maybe TRBD2 (6 bases). The CDR3 runs to 15 residues. The ends were cut back, 5 bases at V and 4 bases at J, with 16 bases in the middle. Germline assignment: CDR1 MDHEN and CDR2 SYDVKM. The CDR3 sequence: CASSPLLAGPDTQYF. The CDR3 nucleotides read TGTGCCAGCAGTCCGCTCCTTGCGGGGCCAGATACGCAGTATTTT.

This clonotype showed up many times. This chain joins TRBV5-5 and TRBJ2-1; 14 nucleotides align to TRBD2. Germline trimming cut 2 bases from V and 9 bases from J; bases unmatched to any gene: 7. The CDR3 runs 16 residues. Per the germline V gene, CDR1 is SGHKS and CDR2 is YYEKEE (reference sequence). The CDR3, as DNA: TGTGCCAGCAGCTTCAGAGGGGGACTAGCGGGAGTTGAGCAGTTCTTC. It encodes CASSFRGGLAGVEQFF.

The table lists this clonotype with many counts. The chain couples TRBV12-3 or TRBV12-4 to TRBJ2-1; D is perhaps TRBD2 (7 bases). The CDR3 has 15 residues. The V end was cut by 2 bases, the J end by 3 bases, with 11 bases between. The CDR3 is CASSLRGGSYNEQFF. The DNA for the CDR3 is TGTGCCAGCAGTTTAAGGGGGGGCAGCTACAATGAGCAGTTCTTC.

This clonotype was observed many times. The chain recombines TRBV2 with TRBJ2-1; D is ambiguous. V lost 7 bases and J 4 bases, leaving 17 bases between the germline ends. Germline loops: CDR1 SNHLY, CDR2 FYNNEI. The length of the CDR3 is 15 residues. CDR3 coding DNA: TGTGCCAGCATATTCGGGCCAGGTAATTACAATGAGCAGTTCTTC. Its translation is CASIFGPGNYNEQFF.

This clonotype was found many times. The chain uses TRBV7-9 and TRBJ1-2; 8 bases align to TRBD1. The CDR3 extends over 16 amino acids. The germline V gene encodes CDR1 SEHNR and CDR2 FQNEAQ (reference sequence). V was pared by 5 bases and J by 4 bases, with 12 bases of the junction left unmatched. In DNA form, the CDR3 reads TGTGCCAGCAGCCTACTTCCAGGACAGGGCCTCTATGGCTACACCTTC. It codes for CASSLLPGQGLYGYTF.